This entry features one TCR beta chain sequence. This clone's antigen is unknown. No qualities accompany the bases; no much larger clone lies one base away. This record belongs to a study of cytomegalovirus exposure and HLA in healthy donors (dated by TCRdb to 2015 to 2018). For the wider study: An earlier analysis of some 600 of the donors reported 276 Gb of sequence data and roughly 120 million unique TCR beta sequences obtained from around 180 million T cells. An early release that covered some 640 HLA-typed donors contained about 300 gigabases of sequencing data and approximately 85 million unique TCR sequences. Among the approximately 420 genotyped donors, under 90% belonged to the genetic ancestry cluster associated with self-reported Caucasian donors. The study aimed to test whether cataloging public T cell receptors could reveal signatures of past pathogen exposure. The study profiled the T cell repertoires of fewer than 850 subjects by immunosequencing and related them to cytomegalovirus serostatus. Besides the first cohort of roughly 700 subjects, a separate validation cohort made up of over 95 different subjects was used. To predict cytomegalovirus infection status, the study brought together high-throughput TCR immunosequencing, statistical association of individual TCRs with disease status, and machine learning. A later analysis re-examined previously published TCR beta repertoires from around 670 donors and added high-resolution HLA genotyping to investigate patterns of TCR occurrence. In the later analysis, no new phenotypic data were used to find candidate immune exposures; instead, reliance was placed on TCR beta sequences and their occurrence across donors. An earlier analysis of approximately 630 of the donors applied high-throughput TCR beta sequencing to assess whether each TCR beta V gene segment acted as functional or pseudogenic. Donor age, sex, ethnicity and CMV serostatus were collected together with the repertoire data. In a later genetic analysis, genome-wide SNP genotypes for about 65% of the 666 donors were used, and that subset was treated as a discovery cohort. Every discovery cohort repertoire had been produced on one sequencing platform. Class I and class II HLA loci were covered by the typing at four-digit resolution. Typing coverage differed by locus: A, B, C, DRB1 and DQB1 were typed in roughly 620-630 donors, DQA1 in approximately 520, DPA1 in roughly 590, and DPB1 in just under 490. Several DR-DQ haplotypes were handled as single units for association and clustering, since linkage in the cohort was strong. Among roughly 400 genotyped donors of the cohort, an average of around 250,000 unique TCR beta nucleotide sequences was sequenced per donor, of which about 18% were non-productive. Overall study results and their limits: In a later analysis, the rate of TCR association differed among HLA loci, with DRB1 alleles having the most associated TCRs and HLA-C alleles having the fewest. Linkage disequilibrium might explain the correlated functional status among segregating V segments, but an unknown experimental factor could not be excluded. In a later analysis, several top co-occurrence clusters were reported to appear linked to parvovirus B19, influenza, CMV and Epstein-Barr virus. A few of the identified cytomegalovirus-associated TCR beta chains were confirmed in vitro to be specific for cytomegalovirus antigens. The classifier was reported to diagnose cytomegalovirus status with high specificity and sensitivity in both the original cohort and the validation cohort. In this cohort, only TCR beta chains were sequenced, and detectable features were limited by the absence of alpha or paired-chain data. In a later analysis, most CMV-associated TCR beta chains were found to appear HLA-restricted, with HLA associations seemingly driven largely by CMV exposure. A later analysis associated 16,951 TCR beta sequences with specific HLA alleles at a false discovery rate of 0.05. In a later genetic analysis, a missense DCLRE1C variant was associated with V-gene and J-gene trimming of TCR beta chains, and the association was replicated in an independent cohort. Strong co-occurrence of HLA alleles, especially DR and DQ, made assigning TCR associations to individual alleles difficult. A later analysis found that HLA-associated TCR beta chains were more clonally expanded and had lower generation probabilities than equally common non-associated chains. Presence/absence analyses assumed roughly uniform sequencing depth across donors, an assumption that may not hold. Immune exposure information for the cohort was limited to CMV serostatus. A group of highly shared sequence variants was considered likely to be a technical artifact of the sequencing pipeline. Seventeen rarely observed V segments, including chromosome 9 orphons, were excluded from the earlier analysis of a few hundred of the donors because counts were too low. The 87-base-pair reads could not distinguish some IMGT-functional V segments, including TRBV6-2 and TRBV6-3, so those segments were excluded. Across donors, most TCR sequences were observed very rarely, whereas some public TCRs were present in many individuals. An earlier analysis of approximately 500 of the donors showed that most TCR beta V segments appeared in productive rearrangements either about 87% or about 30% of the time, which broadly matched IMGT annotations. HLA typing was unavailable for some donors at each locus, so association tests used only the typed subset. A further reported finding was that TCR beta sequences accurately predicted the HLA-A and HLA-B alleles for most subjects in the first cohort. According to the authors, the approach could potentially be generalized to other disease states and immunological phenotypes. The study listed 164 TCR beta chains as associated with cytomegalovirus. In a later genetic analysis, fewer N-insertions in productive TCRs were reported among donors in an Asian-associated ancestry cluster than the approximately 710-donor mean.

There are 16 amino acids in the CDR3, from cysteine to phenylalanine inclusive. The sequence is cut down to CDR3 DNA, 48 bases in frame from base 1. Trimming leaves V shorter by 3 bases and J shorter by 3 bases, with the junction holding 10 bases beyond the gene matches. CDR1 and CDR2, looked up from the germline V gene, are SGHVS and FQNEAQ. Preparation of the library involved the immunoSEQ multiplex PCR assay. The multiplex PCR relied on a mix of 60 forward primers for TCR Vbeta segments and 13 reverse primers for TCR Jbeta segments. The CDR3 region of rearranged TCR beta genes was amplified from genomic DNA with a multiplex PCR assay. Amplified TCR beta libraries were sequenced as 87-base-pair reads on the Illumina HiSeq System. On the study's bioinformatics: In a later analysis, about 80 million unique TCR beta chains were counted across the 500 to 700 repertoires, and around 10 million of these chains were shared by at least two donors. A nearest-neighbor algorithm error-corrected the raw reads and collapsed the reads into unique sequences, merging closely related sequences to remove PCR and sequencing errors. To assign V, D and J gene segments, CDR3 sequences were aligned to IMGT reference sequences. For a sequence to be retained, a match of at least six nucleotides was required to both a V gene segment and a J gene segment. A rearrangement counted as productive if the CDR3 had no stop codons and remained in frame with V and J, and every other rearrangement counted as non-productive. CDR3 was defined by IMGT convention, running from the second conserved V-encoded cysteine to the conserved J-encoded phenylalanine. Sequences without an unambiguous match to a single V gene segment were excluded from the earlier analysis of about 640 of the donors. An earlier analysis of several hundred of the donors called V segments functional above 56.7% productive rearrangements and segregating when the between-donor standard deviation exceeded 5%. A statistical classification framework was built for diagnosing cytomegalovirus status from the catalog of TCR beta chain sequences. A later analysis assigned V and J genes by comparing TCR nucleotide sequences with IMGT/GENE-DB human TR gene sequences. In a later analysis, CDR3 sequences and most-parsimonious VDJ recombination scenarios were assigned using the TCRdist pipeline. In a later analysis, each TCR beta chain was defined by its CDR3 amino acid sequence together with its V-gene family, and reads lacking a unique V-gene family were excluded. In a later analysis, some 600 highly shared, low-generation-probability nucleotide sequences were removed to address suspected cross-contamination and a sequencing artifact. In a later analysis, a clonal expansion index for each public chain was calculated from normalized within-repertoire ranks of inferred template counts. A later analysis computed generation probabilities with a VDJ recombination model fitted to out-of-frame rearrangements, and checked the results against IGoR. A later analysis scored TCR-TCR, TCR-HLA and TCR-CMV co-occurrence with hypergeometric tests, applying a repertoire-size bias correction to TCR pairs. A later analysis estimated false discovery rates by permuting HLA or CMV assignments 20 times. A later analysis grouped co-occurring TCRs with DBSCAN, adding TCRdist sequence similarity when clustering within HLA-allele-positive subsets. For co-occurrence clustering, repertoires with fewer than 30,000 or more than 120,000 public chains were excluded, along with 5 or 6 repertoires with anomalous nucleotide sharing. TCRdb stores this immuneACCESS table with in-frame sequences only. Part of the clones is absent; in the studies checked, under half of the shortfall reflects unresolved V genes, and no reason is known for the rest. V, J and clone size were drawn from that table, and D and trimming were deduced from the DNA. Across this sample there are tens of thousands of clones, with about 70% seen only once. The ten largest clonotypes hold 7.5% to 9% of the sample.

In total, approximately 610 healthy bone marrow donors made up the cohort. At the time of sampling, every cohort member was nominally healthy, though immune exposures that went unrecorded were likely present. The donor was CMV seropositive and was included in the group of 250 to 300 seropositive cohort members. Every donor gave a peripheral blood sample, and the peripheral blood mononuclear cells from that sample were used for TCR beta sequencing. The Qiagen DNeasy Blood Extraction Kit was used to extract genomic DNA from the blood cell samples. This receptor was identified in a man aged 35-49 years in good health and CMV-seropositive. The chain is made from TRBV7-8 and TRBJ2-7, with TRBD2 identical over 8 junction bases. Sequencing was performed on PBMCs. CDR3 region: CASSFLSAGGRYEQYF. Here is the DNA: TGTGCCAGCAGCTTCCTATCCGCGGGGGGCCGCTACGAGCAGTACTTC.